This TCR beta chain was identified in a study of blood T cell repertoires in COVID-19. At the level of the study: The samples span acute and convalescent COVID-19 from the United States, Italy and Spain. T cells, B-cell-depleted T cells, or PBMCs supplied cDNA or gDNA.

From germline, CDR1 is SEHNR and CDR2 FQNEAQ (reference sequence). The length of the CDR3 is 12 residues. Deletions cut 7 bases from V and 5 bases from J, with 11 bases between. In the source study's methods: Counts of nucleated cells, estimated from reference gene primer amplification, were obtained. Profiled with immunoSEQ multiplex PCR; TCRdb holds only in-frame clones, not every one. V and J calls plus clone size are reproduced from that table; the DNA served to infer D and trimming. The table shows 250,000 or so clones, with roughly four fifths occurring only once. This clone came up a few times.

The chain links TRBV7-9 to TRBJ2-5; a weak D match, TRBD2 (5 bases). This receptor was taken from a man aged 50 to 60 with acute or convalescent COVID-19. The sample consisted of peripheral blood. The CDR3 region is CASKLGGETQYF. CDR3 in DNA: TGTGCCAGCAAACTGGGCGGGGAGACCCAGTACTTC.